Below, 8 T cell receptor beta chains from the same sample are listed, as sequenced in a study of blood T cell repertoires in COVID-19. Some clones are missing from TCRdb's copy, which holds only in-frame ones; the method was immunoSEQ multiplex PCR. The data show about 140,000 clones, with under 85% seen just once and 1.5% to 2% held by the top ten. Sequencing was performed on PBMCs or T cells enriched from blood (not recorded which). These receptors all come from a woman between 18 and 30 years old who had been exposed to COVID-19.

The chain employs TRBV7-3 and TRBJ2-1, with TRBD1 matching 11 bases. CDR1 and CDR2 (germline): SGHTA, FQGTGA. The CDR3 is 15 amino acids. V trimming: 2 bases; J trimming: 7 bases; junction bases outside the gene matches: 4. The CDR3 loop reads CASSLSGQGGNEQFF. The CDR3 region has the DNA TGTGCCAGCAGCTTATCGGGACAGGGGGGAAATGAGCAGTTCTTC.

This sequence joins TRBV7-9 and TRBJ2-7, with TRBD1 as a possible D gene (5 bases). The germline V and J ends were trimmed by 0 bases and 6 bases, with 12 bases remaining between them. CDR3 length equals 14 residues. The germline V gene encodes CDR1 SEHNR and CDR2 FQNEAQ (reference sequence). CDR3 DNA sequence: TGTGCCAGCAGCTTAGCGGCAGGCAGGGTCGAGCAGTACTTC. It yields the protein CASSLAAGRVEQYF.

CDR3 amino acids: CASSRRDRGRNEQFF. In nucleotides, the CDR3 is TGTGCCAGCAGCCGCCGGGACAGGGGGCGGAATGAGCAGTTCTTC. This chain connects TRBV3-1 (or the pseudogene TRBV3-2) to TRBJ2-1; 12 bases are a match to TRBD1. The CDR3 sequence is 15 residues long. Germline V gene lookup returns CDR1 LGHDT and CDR2 YNNKEL (reference sequence). Germline trimming cut 4 bases from V and 7 bases from J; bases unmatched to any gene: 5.

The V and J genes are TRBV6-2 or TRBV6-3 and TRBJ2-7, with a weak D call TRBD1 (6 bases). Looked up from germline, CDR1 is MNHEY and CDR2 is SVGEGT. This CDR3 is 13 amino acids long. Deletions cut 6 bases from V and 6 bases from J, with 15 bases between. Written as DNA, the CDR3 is TGTGCCAGCAGGCCTACAGGGTCCGGCGAGCAGTACTTC. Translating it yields CASRPTGSGEQYF.

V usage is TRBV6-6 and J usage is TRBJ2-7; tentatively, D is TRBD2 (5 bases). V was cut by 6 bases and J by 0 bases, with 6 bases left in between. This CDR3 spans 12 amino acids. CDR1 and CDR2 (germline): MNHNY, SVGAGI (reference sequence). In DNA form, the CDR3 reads TGTGCCAGCAGCCGGGACTCCTACGAGCAGTACTTC. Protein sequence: CASSRDSYEQYF.

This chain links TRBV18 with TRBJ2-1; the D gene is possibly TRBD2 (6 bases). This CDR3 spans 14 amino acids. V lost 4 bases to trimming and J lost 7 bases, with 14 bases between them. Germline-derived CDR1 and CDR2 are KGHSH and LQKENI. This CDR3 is CASSLALAGNEQFF. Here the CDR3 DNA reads TGTGCCAGCTCACTAGCCCTCGCGGGGAATGAGCAGTTCTTC.

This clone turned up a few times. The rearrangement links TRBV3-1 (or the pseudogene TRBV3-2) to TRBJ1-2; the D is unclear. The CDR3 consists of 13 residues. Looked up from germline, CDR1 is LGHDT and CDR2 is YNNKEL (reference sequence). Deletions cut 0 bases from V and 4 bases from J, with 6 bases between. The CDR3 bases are TGTGCCAGCAGCCAAGATCGCGTCTATGGCTACACCTTC. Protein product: CASSQDRVYGYTF.

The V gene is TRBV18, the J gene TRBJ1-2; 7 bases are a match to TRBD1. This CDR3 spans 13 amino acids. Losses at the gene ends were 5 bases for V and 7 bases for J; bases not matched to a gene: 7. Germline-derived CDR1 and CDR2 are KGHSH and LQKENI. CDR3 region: CASSTGQAFGYTF. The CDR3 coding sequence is TGTGCCAGCTCAACCGGACAGGCTTTTGGCTACACCTTC.